This is a list of T cell receptor beta chains from one sample in a study of blood T cell repertoires in COVID-19. Data came from immunoSEQ multiplex PCR; TCRdb stores just in-frame clones and leaves some out. The table lists about 370,000 clones, around 92% of them singletons. The source material was peripheral blood. The receptors derive from a woman in her twenties or thirties with COVID-19, enrolled during active disease. CDR3s include the opening cysteine and the closing phenylalanine or tryptophan.

TRBV2,TRBJ1-6,CASSERGQGVSPLHF
TRBV19,TRBJ1-6,CASRTGDSPLHF
TRBV28,TRBJ2-5,CASSFQAEETQYF
TRBV12-5,TRBJ1-2,CASGFQGGRMDYGYTF
TRBV15,TRBJ2-7,CATSNDRGWEQYF
TRBV27,TRBJ2-2,CASSLVRGGAGELFF
TRBV19,TRBJ2-3,CATKTRGHRTSYTDTQYF
TRBV21-1,TRBJ1-1,CASSSRDRGHFPPNTEAFF
TRBV19,TRBJ1-6,CASSSYRNSPLHF
TRBV12-5,TRBJ2-3,CASGLGGQGTDTQYF
TRBV6-5,TRBJ2-2,CASSYRTGNTGELFF
TRBV9,TRBJ2-1,CASSPRFF
TRBV5-6,TRBJ1-3,CASIRQGDPFSGNTIYF
TRBV5-4,TRBJ2-1,CASSLTSGNNEQFF
TRBV4-3,TRBJ2-3,CASSQETGGGFGWTDTQYF
TRBV7-8,TRBJ2-7,CASSPAGSSYEQYF
TRBV6-5,TRBJ1-5,CASSYSRGQPQHF
TRBV7-9,TRBJ1-5,CASSSREGGRQPQHF
TRBV5-8,TRBJ2-5,CASSLGAGRGQETQYF
TRBV20-1,TRBJ2-1,CSASVAGWLAVNEQFF
TRBV3-1/TRBV3-2,TRBJ2-5,CASSQVGVPGETQYF
TRBV19,TRBJ1-3,CASSMRRGSGNTIYF
TRBV19,TRBJ2-5,CASSPYPGGGRRVETQYF
TRBV2,TRBJ1-6,CASSEGGTGGSPLHF
TRBV29-1,TRBJ1-2,CSVPLDRGDYGYTF
TRBV18,TRBJ2-7,CASSPAGSSQRNEQYF
TRBV6-2/TRBV6-3,TRBJ2-1,CASSKASGGSYNEQFF